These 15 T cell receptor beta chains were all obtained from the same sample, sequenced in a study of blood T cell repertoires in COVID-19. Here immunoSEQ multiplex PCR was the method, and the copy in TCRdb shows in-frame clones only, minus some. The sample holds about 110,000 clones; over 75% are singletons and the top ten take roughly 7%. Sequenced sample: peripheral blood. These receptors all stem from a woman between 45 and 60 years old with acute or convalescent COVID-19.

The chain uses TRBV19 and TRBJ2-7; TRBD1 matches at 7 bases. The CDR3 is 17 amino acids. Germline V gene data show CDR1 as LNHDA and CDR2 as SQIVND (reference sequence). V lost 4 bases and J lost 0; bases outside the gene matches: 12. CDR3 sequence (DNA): TGTGCCAGTAGTACAACCCAAGGGGGCCGGACCTCCTACGAGCAGTACTTC. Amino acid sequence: CASSTTQGGRTSYEQYF.

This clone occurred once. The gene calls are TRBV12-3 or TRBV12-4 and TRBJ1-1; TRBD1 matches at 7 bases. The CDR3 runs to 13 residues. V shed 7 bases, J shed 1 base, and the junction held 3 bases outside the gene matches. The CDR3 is CASTRTGNTEAFF. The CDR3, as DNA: TGTGCCAGCACCAGGACAGGGAACACTGAAGCTTTCTTT.

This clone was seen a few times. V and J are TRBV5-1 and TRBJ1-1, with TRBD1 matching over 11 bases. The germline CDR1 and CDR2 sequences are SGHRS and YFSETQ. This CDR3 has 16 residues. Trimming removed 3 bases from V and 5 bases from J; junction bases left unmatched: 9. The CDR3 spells CASSSIFGTGGTEAFF. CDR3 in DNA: TGCGCCAGCAGCTCCATTTTCGGGACAGGGGGGACTGAAGCTTTCTTT. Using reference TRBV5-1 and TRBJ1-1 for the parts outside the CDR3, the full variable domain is KAGVTQTPRYLIKTRGQQVTLSCSPISGHRSVSWYQQTPGQGLQFLFEYFSETQRNKGNFPGRFSGRQFSNSRSEMNVSTLELGDSALYLCASSSIFGTGGTEAFFGQGTRLTVV.

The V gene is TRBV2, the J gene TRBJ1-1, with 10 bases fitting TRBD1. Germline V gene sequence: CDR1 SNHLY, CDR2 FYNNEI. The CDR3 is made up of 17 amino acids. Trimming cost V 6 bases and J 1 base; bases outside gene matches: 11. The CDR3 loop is CASSPLLGQGPNTEAFF. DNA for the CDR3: TGTGCCAGCAGCCCCCTCCTGGGACAGGGGCCGAACACTGAAGCTTTCTTT.

CDR3 sequence reads: CASSFGSGEIGELFF. In DNA, the CDR3 is TGCGCCAGCAGCTTTGGTAGCGGGGAGATCGGGGAGCTGTTTTTT. This chain connects TRBV5-1 to TRBJ2-2, with 8 bases aligning to TRBD2. The germline V gene has CDR1 SGHRS and CDR2 YFSETQ. V lost 2 bases, J lost 7 bases, and 7 bases stayed unmatched. The length of the CDR3 is 15 residues.

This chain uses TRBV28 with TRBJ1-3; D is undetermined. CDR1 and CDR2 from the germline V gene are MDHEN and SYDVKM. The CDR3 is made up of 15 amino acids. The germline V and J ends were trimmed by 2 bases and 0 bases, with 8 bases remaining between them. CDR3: CASSLSRLSGNTIYF. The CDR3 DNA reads TGTGCCAGCAGTTTAAGCAGACTCTCTGGAAACACCATATATTTT.

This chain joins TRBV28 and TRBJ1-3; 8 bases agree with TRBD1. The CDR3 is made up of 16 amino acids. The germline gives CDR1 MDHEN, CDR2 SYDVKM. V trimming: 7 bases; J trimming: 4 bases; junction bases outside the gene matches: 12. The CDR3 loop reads CASNSLPGGKGNTIYF. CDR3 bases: TGTGCCAGCAACTCGCTCCCAGGGGGCAAGGGAAACACCATATATTTT.

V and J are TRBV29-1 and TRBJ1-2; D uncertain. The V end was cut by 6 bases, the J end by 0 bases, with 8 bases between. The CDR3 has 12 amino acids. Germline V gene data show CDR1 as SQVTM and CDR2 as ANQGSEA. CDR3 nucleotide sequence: TGCAGCGTGGAGGGTTCTAACTATGGCTACACCTTC. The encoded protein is CSVEGSNYGYTF.

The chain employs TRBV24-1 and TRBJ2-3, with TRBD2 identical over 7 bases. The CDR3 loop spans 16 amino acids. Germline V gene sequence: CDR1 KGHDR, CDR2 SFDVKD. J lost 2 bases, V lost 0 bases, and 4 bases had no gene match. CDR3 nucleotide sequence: TGTGCCACCAGTGATTTGCAGCGGGGAAACACAGATACGCAGTATTTT. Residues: CATSDLQRGNTDTQYF.

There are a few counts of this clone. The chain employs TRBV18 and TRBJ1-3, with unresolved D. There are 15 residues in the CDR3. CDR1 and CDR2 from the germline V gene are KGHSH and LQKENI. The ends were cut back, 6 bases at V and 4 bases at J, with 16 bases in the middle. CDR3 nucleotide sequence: TGTGCCAGCTCCCTAGGCCTCGTCAGCGGAAACACCATATATTTT. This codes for CASSLGLVSGNTIYF.

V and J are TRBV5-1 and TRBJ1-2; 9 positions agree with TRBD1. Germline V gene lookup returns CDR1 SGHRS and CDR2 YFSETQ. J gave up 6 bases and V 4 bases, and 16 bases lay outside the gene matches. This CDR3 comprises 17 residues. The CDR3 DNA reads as TGCGCCAGCAGCCCCATTGGAGCGGGACAGGGAGTTCATGGCTACACCTTC. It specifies CASSPIGAGQGVHGYTF.

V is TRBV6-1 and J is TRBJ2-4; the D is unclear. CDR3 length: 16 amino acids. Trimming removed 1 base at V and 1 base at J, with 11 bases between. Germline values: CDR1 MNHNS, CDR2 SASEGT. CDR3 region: CASSEETSGAKNIQYF. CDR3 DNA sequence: TGTGCCAGCAGTGAAGAGACGTCGGGTGCCAAAAACATTCAGTACTTC.

CDR3 loop: CASSEIGGAHYEQYF. DNA for the CDR3: TGCGCCAGCAGCGAAATTGGGGGGGCCCATTACGAGCAGTACTTC. This chain uses TRBV5-1 with TRBJ2-7; maybe TRBD2 (7 bases). V shed 4 bases and J shed 4 bases, with 18 bases lying between them. This CDR3 has 15 amino acids. From germline, CDR1 is SGHRS and CDR2 YFSETQ.

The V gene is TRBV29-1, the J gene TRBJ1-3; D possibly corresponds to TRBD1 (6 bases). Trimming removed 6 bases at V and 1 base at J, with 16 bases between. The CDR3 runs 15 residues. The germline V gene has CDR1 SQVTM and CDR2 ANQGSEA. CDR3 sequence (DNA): TGCAGCGTCACCCGACAGGCAGGATCTGGAAACACCATATATTTT. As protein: CSVTRQAGSGNTIYF.

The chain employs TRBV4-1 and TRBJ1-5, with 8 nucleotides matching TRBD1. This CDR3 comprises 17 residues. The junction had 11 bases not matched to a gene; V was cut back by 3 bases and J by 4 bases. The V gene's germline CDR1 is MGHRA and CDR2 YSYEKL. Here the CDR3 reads CASSQTGDRNWNQPQHF. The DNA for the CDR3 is TGCGCCAGCAGCCAGACCGGGGACAGGAATTGGAATCAGCCCCAGCATTTT.